Listed below are T cell receptor beta chains from one sample, sequenced in a study of T cells in tuberculosis. The protocol was immunoSEQ multiplex PCR, while the TCRdb copy is restricted to in-frame clones and leaves out a portion. Among roughly 59,000 clones, roughly 79% were seen once, and the ten largest hold 9.5% to 15%. The source material was CD1b-GMM tetramer-negative cells sorted from PBMCs. The origin of the receptors is an adult woman with latent tuberculosis. The CDR3 runs from the conserved cysteine through the conserved F or W. Fields, in order: J gene, clone size, D gene, V gene, CDR3 DNA, CDR3 protein. A D gene is named only where the DNA matches it firmly. Clone size is stated in some rows and not others, as once, few, many or a class when expanded.

J gene: TRBJ2-5; clone size: -; D gene: -; V gene: TRBV4-2; CDR3 DNA: TGTGCCAGCAGCCAAGACGATCAGGGGTGGGAGACCCAGTACTTC; CDR3 protein: CASSQDDQGWETQYF
J gene: TRBJ2-7; clone size: -; D gene: -; V gene: TRBV7-8; CDR3 DNA: TGTGCCAGCAGCTTAAGACTAGTTTCCTACGAGCAGTACTTC; CDR3 protein: CASSLRLVSYEQYF
J gene: TRBJ2-7; clone size: -; D gene: TRBD2; V gene: TRBV6-5; CDR3 DNA: TGTGCCAGCAGTCAGAGCGGGAGGGATCCCTACGAGCAGTACTTC; CDR3 protein: CASSQSGRDPYEQYF
J gene: TRBJ1-2; clone size: few; D gene: -; V gene: TRBV19; CDR3 DNA: TGTGCCAGTAGTACGACAGGAGGAGGCTACACCTTC; CDR3 protein: CASSTTGGGYTF
J gene: TRBJ1-5; clone size: -; D gene: -; V gene: TRBV19; CDR3 DNA: TGTGCCAGTACCGACGACAGGTTAAGATCACAGCCCCAGCATTTT; CDR3 protein: CASTDDRLRSQPQHF
J gene: TRBJ1-5; clone size: -; D gene: -; V gene: TRBV2; CDR3 DNA: TGTGCCAGCAGCGCTAATACGTATAGCAATCAGCCCCAGCATTTT; CDR3 protein: CASSANTYSNQPQHF
J gene: TRBJ2-7; clone size: few; D gene: -; V gene: TRBV11-3; CDR3 DNA: TGTGCCAGCAGCGGGCGGGACCGCCGTGGCGAGCAGTACTTC; CDR3 protein: CASSGRDRRGEQYF
J gene: TRBJ2-7; clone size: -; D gene: TRBD2; V gene: TRBV11-2; CDR3 DNA: TGTGCCAGCAGCTTAGGTCCAGCGGGAGGAGACGAGCAGTACTTC; CDR3 protein: CASSLGPAGGDEQYF
J gene: TRBJ2-7; clone size: hyperexpanded; D gene: -; V gene: TRBV19; CDR3 DNA: TGTGCCAGTAGTATGGGACACCAGTCGAGTATGGAGCAGTACTTC; CDR3 protein: CASSMGHQSSMEQYF
J gene: TRBJ2-5; clone size: -; D gene: -; V gene: TRBV28; CDR3 DNA: TGTGCCAGCAGTTCCGCCGGGACTGGAGGAGAGACCCAGTACTTC; CDR3 protein: CASSSAGTGGETQYF
J gene: TRBJ2-3; clone size: -; D gene: TRBD2; V gene: TRBV7-2; CDR3 DNA: TGTGCCAGCAGCTTTGGGACTAGCGGCACAGATACGCAGTATTTT; CDR3 protein: CASSFGTSGTDTQYF
J gene: TRBJ1-2; clone size: once; D gene: TRBD1; V gene: TRBV7-8; CDR3 DNA: TGTGCCAGCAGCTCCCGGCCGGGACAGGGCTATGGCTACACCTTC; CDR3 protein: CASSSRPGQGYGYTF
J gene: TRBJ2-2; clone size: -; D gene: TRBD2; V gene: TRBV6-1; CDR3 DNA: TGTGCCAGCAGTGCACTAGCGGGAGGGGGTTACACCGGGGAGCTGTTTTTT; CDR3 protein: CASSALAGGGYTGELFF
J gene: TRBJ1-1; clone size: -; D gene: -; V gene: TRBV13; CDR3 DNA: TGTGCCAGCAGCCTGAGGGAGGGCCGGGGAGGGACTGAAGCTTTCTTT; CDR3 protein: CASSLREGRGGTEAFF
J gene: TRBJ1-3; clone size: few; D gene: -; V gene: TRBV19; CDR3 DNA: TGTGCCAGTAGTCAGTTGGACTGGGTCTCTGGAAACACCATATATTTT; CDR3 protein: CASSQLDWVSGNTIYF
J gene: TRBJ1-6; clone size: few; D gene: -; V gene: TRBV10-1; CDR3 DNA: TGCGCCAGCAGCGACCAAGGGGATTCACCCCTCCACTTT; CDR3 protein: CASSDQGDSPLHF